A single sample gave rise to the 27 T cell receptor beta chains below, sequenced in a study of T cell responses to AZD1222 COVID-19 vaccine. The repertoire was sequenced with immunoSEQ multiplex PCR; TCRdb's copy has only in-frame clones and lacks some. This table has about 110,000 clones, about nine tenths appearing once. The material was peripheral blood, obtained 28 days after the second AZD1222 dose. The receptors were sampled from an adult who received the AZD1222 COVID-19 vaccine.

This chain links TRBV7-9 with TRBJ1-2; the match to TRBD1 covers 7 bases. Germline assignment: CDR1 SEHNR and CDR2 FQNEAQ (reference sequence). With V trimmed by 5 bases and J by 8 bases, 8 bases remained unmatched. The CDR3 sequence is 13 residues long. The CDR3 nucleotides are TGTGCCAGCAGCCCGGGACAGCTTGAAGGCTACACCTTC. Amino acids: CASSPGQLEGYTF.

The chain has TRBV6-1 and TRBJ2-4, with D possibly being TRBD2 (6 bases). This CDR3 region has 11 residues. The germline V gene encodes CDR1 MNHNS and CDR2 SASEGT. The V end was cut by 1 base, the J end by 15 bases, with 10 bases between. The CDR3 sequence is CASSEGFGGYF. The CDR3 nucleotides are TGTGCCAGCAGTGAAGGTTTCGGGGGGTACTTC.

The genes are TRBV7-6 and TRBJ2-7; D is possibly TRBD1 (5 bases). The CDR3 loop spans 15 amino acids. Germline CDR1 reads SGHVS; CDR2 reads FNYEAQ. V lost 1 base to trimming and J lost 4 bases, with 14 bases between them. CDR3 protein: CASSLGQGTRYEQYF. DNA for the CDR3: TGTGCCAGCAGCTTAGGCCAGGGAACACGGTACGAGCAGTACTTC.

The rearrangement links TRBV5-1 to TRBJ2-5; no firm D call. Looked up from germline, CDR1 is SGHRS and CDR2 is YFSETQ. This CDR3 is built from 14 residues. The V and J ends lost 1 base and 2 bases respectively, with 9 bases between them. The CDR3 sequence is CASSLLANQETQYF. The CDR3, as DNA: TGCGCCAGCAGCTTGTTAGCAAATCAAGAGACCCAGTACTTC. The full variable domain, its missing parts supplied by reference TRBV5-1 and TRBJ2-5, is KAGVTQTPRYLIKTRGQQVTLSCSPISGHRSVSWYQQTPGQGLQFLFEYFSETQRNKGNFPGRFSGRQFSNSRSEMNVSTLELGDSALYLCASSLLANQETQYFGPGTRLLVL.

The chain combines TRBV19 with TRBJ2-3, with 8 bases that match TRBD1. The CDR3 length is 15 residues. Germline lookup yields CDR1 LNHDA and CDR2 SQIVND (reference sequence). With V trimmed by 1 base and J by 6 bases, 6 bases remained unmatched. The CDR3 DNA reads TGTGCCAGTAGTATAGTGGGCAGGGGGCAGGATACGCAGTATTTT. This gives the protein CASSIVGRGQDTQYF.

The V and J genes are TRBV7-3 and TRBJ1-6; no clear D gene. Germline V gives CDR1 SGHTA, CDR2 FQGTGA. The CDR3 runs 15 residues. V lost 5 bases, J lost 7 bases, and 15 bases lay in between. The CDR3 bases are TGTGCCAGCAGCCCCCGCGGCCACGGCAATTCACCCCTCCACTTT. Residues: CASSPRGHGNSPLHF. Full variable domain (outside the CDR3, taken from reference TRBV7-3 and TRBJ1-6): GAGVSQTPSNKVTEKGKYVELRCDPISGHTALYWYRQSLGQGPEFLIYFQGTGAADDSGLPNDRFFAVRPEGSVSTLKIQRTERGDSAVYLCASSPRGHGNSPLHFGNGTRLTVT.

The V call is TRBV2, the J call TRBJ2-5, with D tentatively TRBD2 (6 bases). The V end lost 6 bases, the J end lost 5 bases, and 13 bases lay between the germline ends. This CDR3 region has 13 residues. Germline V gene data show CDR1 as SNHLY and CDR2 as FYNNEI. CDR3 residues: CASRRTIGETQYF. The CDR3 region has the DNA TGTGCCAGCAGAAGGACTATCGGGGAGACCCAGTACTTC.

V usage is TRBV28 and J usage is TRBJ2-2; 9 bases align to TRBD1. The germline V gene encodes CDR1 MDHEN and CDR2 SYDVKM. CDR3 size: 14 residues. V lost 7 bases to trimming and J lost 5 bases; unmatched junction nucleotides: 5. Here the CDR3 DNA reads TGTGCCAGCATCACAGGGGGCCGAACCGGGGAGCTGTTTTTT. It translates to CASITGGRTGELFF.

J is TRBJ2-3 and V is TRBV6-5, with D perhaps matching TRBD2 (6 bases). CDR1 is MNHEY, CDR2 SVGAGI, per germline. The V end was cut by 9 bases, the J end by 1 base, with 14 bases between. CDR3 length equals 14 residues. The CDR3 DNA is TGTGCCAGTTCACCGGGACTTCGCACAGATACGCAGTATTTT. The encoded protein is CASSPGLRTDTQYF.

The J gene is TRBJ1-5, the V gene TRBV11-3; D is uncertain. This CDR3 region has 15 residues. Germline CDR1 reads SGHNT; CDR2 reads YENEEA. Trimming pared 2 bases from V and 6 bases from J, leaving 14 bases between. The CDR3 is CASSLKERFLQPQHF. DNA for the CDR3: TGTGCCAGCAGCTTAAAGGAGAGGTTCCTTCAGCCCCAGCATTTT.

This clone has just one count. The chain joins TRBV5-1 to TRBJ2-5, with D unresolved. Germline CDR1 reads SGHRS; CDR2 reads YFSETQ. The V end was cut by 4 bases, the J end by 5 bases, with 12 bases between. This CDR3 is 13 amino acids long. The CDR3 region has the DNA TGCGCCAGCAGCCAAGGACCATCGGAGACCCAGTACTTC. Its protein product is CASSQGPSETQYF.

The chain joins TRBV6-5 to TRBJ2-7; D call uncertain. Germline V gene data show CDR1 as MNHEY and CDR2 as SVGAGI. The V and J ends lost 4 bases and 0 bases respectively, with 7 bases between them. CDR3 length equals 13 residues. The CDR3 DNA is TGTGCCAGCAGTTTGATCAGCTCCTACGAGCAGTACTTC. Protein sequence: CASSLISSYEQYF.

The genes are TRBV6-5 and TRBJ1-5; D not certain. The length of the CDR3 is 13 residues. Germline lookup yields CDR1 MNHEY and CDR2 SVGAGI. Trimming took off 7 bases at V and 6 bases at J, with 13 bases between the two ends. The CDR3 DNA follows: TGTGCCAGCACCCGAGCGGCGGGTCAGCCCCAGCATTTT. Residues: CASTRAAGQPQHF.

This chain links TRBV7-2 with TRBJ2-7; tentatively, D is TRBD1 (6 bases). The CDR3 sequence is 13 residues long. CDR1 SGHTA and CDR2 FQGNSA come from the germline V gene. The V end was cut by 4 bases, the J end by 5 bases, with 12 bases between. The DNA of the CDR3 is TGTGCCAGCAGCTCACAACAGGGACACGAGCAGTACTTC. It yields the protein CASSSQQGHEQYF.

V usage is TRBV7-8 and J usage is TRBJ2-7; 8 nucleotides agree with TRBD1. CDR3 size: 16 residues. The germline V gene has CDR1 SGHVS and CDR2 FQNEAQ. Losses at the gene ends were 1 base for V and 8 bases for J; bases not matched to a gene: 13. The CDR3 nucleotides read TGTGCCAGCAGCTTAGTTAGTGGACAGGGCTATTTCAAGCAGTACTTC. Protein: CASSLVSGQGYFKQYF.

The chain is built from TRBV7-2 and TRBJ1-4, with 11 bases lining up with TRBD1. V shed 5 bases and J 7 bases; nucleotides not matched to a gene: 6. This CDR3 has 15 amino acids. The germline V gene encodes CDR1 SGHTA and CDR2 FQGNSA. The DNA for the CDR3 is TGTGCCAGCAGCCTGGGGACAGGGGGAACTGAAAAACTGTTTTTT. It yields the protein CASSLGTGGTEKLFF.

This chain links TRBV11-3 with TRBJ2-1, with D perhaps TRBD1 (6 bases). This CDR3 region has 14 residues. Germline V gene sequence: CDR1 SGHNT, CDR2 YENEEA. Trimming stripped 5 bases from V and 0 bases from J, with 8 bases between. This CDR3 reads CASSTRGSYNEQFF. The CDR3 DNA reads TGTGCCAGCAGCACCAGGGGCTCCTACAATGAGCAGTTCTTC.

This chain uses TRBV18 with TRBJ2-4; 8 nucleotides align to TRBD1. The CDR3 extends over 14 amino acids. CDR1 is KGHSH, CDR2 LQKENI, per germline. V was clipped by 2 bases and J by 8 bases; unmatched bases: 5. The CDR3 loop reads CASSPEQGADIQYF. CDR3 DNA: TGTGCCAGCTCACCAGAGCAGGGGGCCGACATTCAGTACTTC.

The chain joins TRBV2 to TRBJ1-2, with D possibly matching TRBD1 (6 bases). Per the germline V gene, CDR1 is SNHLY and CDR2 is FYNNEI. This CDR3 region has 13 residues. Trimming took 5 bases from V and 1 from J, leaving 8 bases between them. In DNA, the CDR3 is TGTGCCAGCAGTCCGGACAGTAACTATGGCTACACCTTC. Translating it yields CASSPDSNYGYTF.

The V gene is TRBV6-2 or TRBV6-3, the J gene TRBJ1-4, with D possibly matching TRBD1 (5 bases). V was shortened by 4 bases and J by 2 bases, with 11 bases between the two germline ends. The CDR3 contains 15 residues. Germline-derived CDR1 and CDR2 are MNHEY and SVGEGT. The CDR3 protein is CASSSAGFTNEKLFF. The CDR3 DNA reads as TGTGCCAGCAGTTCCGCAGGGTTTACTAATGAAAAACTGTTTTTT.

Here the CDR3 DNA reads TGCGCCAGCAGCTTTGGCGGGGGGTTGGAGACCCAGTACTTC. This codes for CASSFGGGLETQYF. V usage is TRBV5-1 and J usage is TRBJ2-5; 8 bases fit TRBD2. Germline CDR1 SGHRS, CDR2 YFSETQ. J was trimmed by 5 bases and V by 2 bases; bases with no gene match: 5. The CDR3 is 14 residues long.

V usage is TRBV2 and J usage is TRBJ1-2; 8 nucleotides agree with TRBD1. This CDR3 contains 14 residues. Trimming at V came to 5 bases and at J to 7 bases, leaving 9 bases not matched to a gene. Per the germline V gene, CDR1 is SNHLY and CDR2 is FYNNEI. Here the CDR3 DNA reads TGTGCCAGCAGTTTTGGACAGGGAGAAGGTGGCTACACCTTC. Residues: CASSFGQGEGGYTF.

The table lists this clone with a few counts. The V call is TRBV6-5, the J call TRBJ1-2, with 9 bases that match TRBD1. From germline, CDR1 is MNHEY and CDR2 SVGAGI. The trim removed 5 bases at V and 5 bases at J, leaving 3 bases unmatched. This CDR3 is built from 13 residues. The CDR3 coding sequence is TGTGCCAGCAGTACAGGGGGCGCTTATGGCTACACCTTC. Residues: CASSTGGAYGYTF.

The V and J genes are TRBV7-2 and TRBJ1-1; TRBD1 might be the D (5 bases). Trimming pared 0 bases from V and 0 bases from J, leaving 8 bases between. This CDR3 has 15 residues. Per germline, CDR1 SGHTA and CDR2 FQGNSA. The CDR3 loop reads CASSLAPGLNTEAFF. In DNA, the CDR3 is TGTGCCAGCAGCTTAGCGCCAGGGTTGAACACTGAAGCTTTCTTT.

This sequence joins TRBV7-2 and TRBJ1-1; no clear D gene. Trimming removed 2 bases at V and 5 bases at J, with 9 bases between. Germline CDR1 and CDR2: SGHTA and FQGNSA. The CDR3 has 13 amino acids. The CDR3 reads CASSLSVWTEAFF. The CDR3 nucleotides read TGTGCCAGCAGCTTATCGGTTTGGACTGAAGCTTTCTTT.

This chain links TRBV18 with TRBJ2-7, with TRBD1 matching 9 bases. The CDR3 length is 17 residues. Germline lookup yields CDR1 KGHSH and CDR2 LQKENI. V was pared by 0 bases and J by 1 base, with 7 bases of the junction left unmatched. Here the CDR3 reads CASSPPGRDRESYEQYF. CDR3 bases: TGTGCCAGCTCACCACCGGGGAGGGACAGGGAATCCTACGAGCAGTACTTC.

The chain joins TRBV19 to TRBJ1-1, with D tentatively TRBD1 (6 bases). Germline CDR1 and CDR2: LNHDA and SQIVND (reference sequence). The CDR3 extends over 14 amino acids. V was cut by 5 bases and J by 4 bases, with 14 bases left in between. CDR3 DNA: TGTGCCAGTAGTCCTCAAAGGGGGGGCACTGAAGCTTTCTTT. Its translation: CASSPQRGGTEAFF.